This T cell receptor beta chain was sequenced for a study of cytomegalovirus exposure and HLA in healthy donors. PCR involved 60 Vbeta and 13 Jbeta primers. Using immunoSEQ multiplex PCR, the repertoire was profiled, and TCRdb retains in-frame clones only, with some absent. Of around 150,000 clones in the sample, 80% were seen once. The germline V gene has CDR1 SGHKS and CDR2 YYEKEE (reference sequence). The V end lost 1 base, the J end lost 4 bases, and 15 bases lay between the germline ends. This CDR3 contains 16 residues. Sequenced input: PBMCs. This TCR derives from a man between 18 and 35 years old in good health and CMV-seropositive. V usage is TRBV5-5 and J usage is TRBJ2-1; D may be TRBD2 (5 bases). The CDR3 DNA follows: TGTGCCAGCAGCTTGCGGGAACGATCCGAATACAATGAGCAGTTCTTC. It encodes CASSLRERSEYNEQFF.